The rows below give T cell receptor beta chains drawn from one sample of a study of cytomegalovirus exposure and HLA in healthy donors. Only in-frame clones appear in the TCRdb table, and some are missing; sequencing was by immunoSEQ multiplex PCR. Among 90,000 to 140,000 clones listed, around 86% were seen once. Material for sequencing was PBMCs. These receptor sequences come from a woman younger than 30 in good health and CMV-seropositive. CDR3s include the opening cysteine and the closing phenylalanine or tryptophan. The D gene is left open where the match is weak. Rows give clone size only sometimes, using once, few, many, or a class for an expanded clone.

size: .; D: TRBD2; V: TRBV15; J: TRBJ2-1; CDR3: CATSTLSGNEQFF; DNA: TGTGCCACCAGCACGCTTAGCGGGAATGAGCAGTTCTTC
size: .; D: .; V: TRBV27; J: TRBJ1-2; CDR3: CASRRTGEGYTF; DNA: TGTGCCAGCAGGAGAACCGGAGAGGGCTACACCTTC
size: many; D: TRBD1; V: TRBV11-2; J: TRBJ2-2; CDR3: CASSSAPGQGNTGELFF; DNA: TGTGCCAGCAGCTCGGCCCCGGGACAGGGGAACACCGGGGAGCTGTTTTTT
size: .; D: .; V: TRBV19; J: TRBJ1-1; CDR3: CASSNAGPGAFF; DNA: TGTGCCAGTAGTAATGCCGGCCCCGGGGCTTTCTTT
size: .; D: TRBD1; V: TRBV5-1; J: TRBJ2-2; CDR3: CASSTSPGTGTGELFF; DNA: TGCGCCAGCAGCACTAGTCCCGGGACAGGGACCGGGGAGCTGTTTTTT
size: .; D: TRBD1; V: TRBV7-9; J: TRBJ1-1; CDR3: CASSTQGARTEAFF; DNA: TGTGCCAGCAGCACACAGGGGGCGCGTACTGAAGCTTTCTTT
size: .; D: .; V: TRBV5-4; J: TRBJ1-2; CDR3: CASIQYYTYGYTF; DNA: TGTGCCAGCATCCAATACTACACCTATGGCTACACCTTC
size: .; D: .; V: TRBV6-5; J: TRBJ2-7; CDR3: CASSYSTGAYEQYF; DNA: TGTGCCAGCAGTTACTCGACGGGGGCCTACGAGCAGTACTTC
size: .; D: .; V: TRBV7-6; J: TRBJ2-7; CDR3: CASSETGSEQYF; DNA: TGTGCCAGCAGCGAGACCGGGAGCGAGCAGTACTTC
size: .; D: .; V: TRBV7-2; J: TRBJ2-3; CDR3: CASSRGPDTQYF; DNA: TGTGCCAGCAGCCGTGGCCCAGATACGCAGTATTTT
size: .; D: .; V: TRBV5-4; J: TRBJ2-2; CDR3: CASSFEGVGVTGELFF; DNA: TGTGCCAGCAGCTTCGAGGGAGTTGGTGTCACCGGGGAGCTGTTTTTT
size: .; D: TRBD1; V: TRBV27; J: TRBJ1-2; CDR3: CASRTAGTGGGYTF; DNA: TGTGCCAGCAGGACGGCCGGGACAGGGGGTGGCTACACCTTC
size: .; D: .; V: TRBV18; J: TRBJ2-7; CDR3: CASSPPGGYEQYF; DNA: TGTGCCAGCTCACCACCGGGGGGCTACGAGCAGTACTTC
size: .; D: .; V: TRBV28; J: TRBJ2-3; CDR3: CASTLGPGFTDTQYF; DNA: TGTGCCAGCACCCTAGGTCCAGGGTTCACAGATACGCAGTATTTT
size: .; D: .; V: TRBV7-6; J: TRBJ2-7; CDR3: CASSLSQAYEQYF; DNA: TGTGCCAGCAGCTTGTCTCAGGCCTACGAGCAGTACTTC
size: .; D: .; V: TRBV5-1; J: TRBJ2-2; CDR3: CASSTGQAGLTNTGELFF; DNA: TGCGCCAGCAGTACTGGACAGGCGGGACTCACGAACACCGGGGAGCTGTTTTTT
size: .; D: .; V: TRBV6-5; J: TRBJ1-4; CDR3: CASSSNEKLFF; DNA: TGTGCCAGCAGTTCAAATGAAAAACTGTTTTTT
size: .; D: TRBD1; V: TRBV2; J: TRBJ2-2; CDR3: CATLDRAITGELFF; DNA: TGTGCCACCCTAGACAGGGCCATCACCGGGGAGCTGTTTTTT
size: .; D: TRBD1; V: TRBV25-1; J: TRBJ1-2; CDR3: CASSELLAGGKGYTF; DNA: TGTGCCAGCAGTGAACTACTGGCAGGGGGCAAGGGCTACACCTTC
size: .; D: TRBD1; V: TRBV11-3; J: TRBJ2-3; CDR3: CASRQGARDTDTQYF; DNA: TGTGCCAGCAGACAGGGGGCGAGGGACACAGATACGCAGTATTTT
size: .; D: .; V: TRBV4-2; J: TRBJ1-1; CDR3: CASSTDKLNTEAFF; DNA: TGTGCCAGCAGCACGGACAAACTGAACACTGAAGCTTTCTTT
size: .; D: .; V: TRBV4-1; J: TRBJ2-1; CDR3: CASSQFQFGYNEQFF; DNA: TGCGCCAGCAGCCAATTCCAGTTTGGCTACAATGAGCAGTTCTTC
size: .; D: .; V: TRBV6-1; J: TRBJ2-5; CDR3: CASLAGSPETQYF; DNA: TGTGCCAGCCTTGCGGGATCTCCAGAGACCCAGTACTTC
size: .; D: .; V: TRBV5-1; J: TRBJ1-1; CDR3: CASSLGGLEAFF; DNA: TGCGCCAGCAGCTTGGGGGGCTTGGAAGCTTTCTTT
size: .; D: .; V: TRBV2; J: TRBJ1-1; CDR3: CASSGGEKDTLMNTEAFF; DNA: TGTGCCAGCAGTGGCGGGGAGAAAGATACCCTCATGAACACTGAAGCTTTCTTT
size: .; D: .; V: TRBV7-9; J: TRBJ2-7; CDR3: CASSPTSTYEQYF; DNA: TGTGCCAGCAGTCCCACTAGTACCTACGAGCAGTACTTC
size: .; D: .; V: TRBV28; J: TRBJ1-5; CDR3: CASSFPIKARRRDYSNQPQHF; DNA: TGTGCCAGCAGTTTCCCTATCAAGGCGAGGCGAAGAGACTATAGCAATCAGCCCCAGCATTTT
size: .; D: .; V: TRBV21-1; J: TRBJ2-1; CDR3: CASSKTPLGTDLNNEQFF; DNA: TGTGCCAGCAGCAAAACCCCTCTCGGGACAGACCTTAACAATGAGCAGTTCTTC
size: .; D: .; V: TRBV27; J: TRBJ1-5; CDR3: CASSLLGFRGESTQHF; DNA: TGTGCCAGCAGTTTATTGGGGTTCCGGGGTGAATCGACCCAGCATTTT